This T cell receptor beta chain was found in a study of tumour-infiltrating T cells in Burkitt lymphoma. Overall study: Overall and progression-free survival were predicted by productive clonality.

CDR1 and CDR2 from the germline V gene are SEHNR and FQNEAQ (reference sequence). The V end lost 5 bases, the J end lost 1 base, and 15 bases lay between the germline ends. The CDR3 has 15 residues. Profiling relied on immunoSEQ multiplex PCR, and the TCRdb table lists in-frame clones only, not all of them. Of 7,500 to 8,500 clones listed, 65% to 85% are singletons. This clone was picked up one time. Sequencing was carried out using tumor tissue. The source is a human donor with diffuse large B-cell lymphoma. The chain has TRBV7-9 and TRBJ2-7, with D perhaps TRBD2 (5 bases). The CDR3 nucleotides are TGTGCCAGCAGCCTTGGGGTAGCGAGGTCCTACGAGCAGTACTTC. The encoded protein is CASSLGVARSYEQYF.